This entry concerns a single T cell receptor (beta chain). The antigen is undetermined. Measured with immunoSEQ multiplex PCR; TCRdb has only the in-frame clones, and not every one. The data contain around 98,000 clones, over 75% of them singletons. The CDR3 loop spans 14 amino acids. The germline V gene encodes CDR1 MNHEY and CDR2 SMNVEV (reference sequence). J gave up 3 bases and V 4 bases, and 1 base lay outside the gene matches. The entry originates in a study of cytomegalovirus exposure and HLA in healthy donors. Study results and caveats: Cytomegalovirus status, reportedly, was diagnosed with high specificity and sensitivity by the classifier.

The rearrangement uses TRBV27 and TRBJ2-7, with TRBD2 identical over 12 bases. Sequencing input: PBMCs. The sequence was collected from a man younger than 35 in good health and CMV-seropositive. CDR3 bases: TGTGCCAGCAGTTCGGGACTAGCGGGCTACGAGCAGTACTTC. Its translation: CASSSGLAGYEQYF.